This T cell receptor (beta chain) comes out of a study of blood T cells in healthy people across ages (dated by TCRdb to the mid-2010s). Background for the entire study: In model experiments, template switching captured roughly one uniquely barcoded TCR beta cDNA molecule for every two T cells. Donors of different ages were randomly distributed across sequencing lanes to avoid experimental bias. The study measured age-related changes in TCR beta repertoire diversity using deep sequencing normalized with unique cDNA molecular identifiers. Donors were grouped into four age groups: young (average roughly 17 years), middle-aged (39), aged (approximately 58) and long-lived (approximately 78). Using the same blood draw, the study looked at two additional independent replicas of 1 million unique cDNA reads for two donors, one aged 18 to 29 and the other aged 80 or older. Broader findings and caveats from the paper: Conclusive comparison of naive and antigen-experienced compartments was prevented by the profiling of bulk unsorted PBMCs. A strong correlation was found between observed TCR beta diversity and the percentage of naive T cells measured by flow cytometry. Total diversity estimates from one million sequenced T cells were considered lower bounds and underestimates. The CMV infection status of donors was not known, potentially confounding age-related changes in expanded clonotypes. As age increased, observed TCR beta diversity per million T cells dropped in a roughly linear way, and a significant reduction was already evident by age 40. Compared with the aged group, the long-lived group had more naive CD4+ T cells, fewer expanded clones and increased TCR diversity, suggesting age selection.

Systemically healthy Caucasian individuals from Russia, roughly 40 in total and aged roughly 6 to 100 years, were included as donors. Approximately 10 milliliters of peripheral blood were collected from each donor into EDTA-treated Vacutainer tubes. Ficoll-Paque density-gradient centrifugation was used to isolate PBMCs, with at least 6.5 million per sample. Trizol reagent was used to extract total RNA from the PBMCs, yielding at least 5 micrograms per sample. For every donor, an aliquot of PBMCs went through flow cytometry to measure the percentages of naive CD45RAhigh/CD27high T cells. Note on this clonotype: No antigen is known for it. Per-base quality was not reported, and no clone a single base away is much larger than it.

Library preparation was by 5' RACE. Sequencing was carried out with an Illumina HiSeq 2500. The second PCR ran for about 6 to 12 cycles and used a J-beta primer mix along with a sample-barcoded 5' primer. A template-switch 5' adaptor carrying 12 random nucleotides introduced a unique molecular identifier onto each TCR beta cDNA molecule. Each sample yielded at least 2.5 million CDR3-containing paired-end reads. All of the RNA was converted into first-strand cDNA using the Mint cDNA synthesis kit, with a TRBC-specific oligonucleotide serving as the primer. Following uracil-DNA glycosylase treatment, all cDNA underwent a first 18-cycle PCR with the universal primers M1SS and BC2_uni_R. Per the original workflow: For normalization, 1 million high-quality reads, each with a distinct molecular identifier, were randomly selected from each sample. Reads with shared molecular identifiers were discarded instead of being binned into consensus sequences. MiTCR, run with a Q25 quality threshold and the strictest error-elimination algorithm, handled CDR3 identification, clonotype clustering and error correction. A nonparametric unseen species model with Euler transformation was used to estimate a lower bound on total TCR beta diversity. TCRdb took the public reads, trimmed them with fastp at Q25, ran MiXCR for clone calling and kept in-frame beta chains. Rows are unified per CDR3 protein, each entry keeping the most common DNA and genes. The V and J calls and clone size come from TCRdb's table, not from the authors' own analysis. The sample records some 1,500,000 distinct CDR3 sequences, roughly 43% of which are singletons. The biggest ten clones account for around 4% of the sample.

V is shortened by 9 bases, J by 7 bases, and the region joining them spans 16 bases. The germline V gene provides CDR1 MGHDK and CDR2 SYGVNS. The CDR3 goes from the cysteine to the phenylalanine over 13 residues. Only CDR3 DNA remains: 39 bases, in frame from the first base. The origin of this receptor is a woman younger than 35 in good health. The sample taken for sequencing was blood. This chain joins TRBV25-1 to TRBJ1-3; the D gene is unclear. The nucleotides read TGTGCCAGTACTGAGCAAAAGTCGAACACCATATATTTT. Translated, this is CASTEQKSNTIYF.